This T cell receptor beta chain was recovered during a study of T cell repertoires in ileal Crohn's disease. Study information: At surgery, 35% of patients smoked, with median disease duration roughly 7.2 years. Postoperative therapy was given to about half: roughly 11 thiopurines, fewer than 20 anti-TNF agents. Surgery for a complication: stricturing in around 60%, penetrating in about 39%. Whole-study findings and limits: Mucosal expansions were suggested to be mainly CD8 T cells.

In regard to this clone: Its antigen is unidentified.

TCRdb's copy holds only in-frame clones and misses some; the assay was immunoSEQ multiplex PCR. The sample includes 12,000 to 15,000 clones, around 78% of them seen just once. V was cut by 2 bases and J by 4 bases, with 12 bases left in between. The CDR3 covers 14 residues. Germline assignment: CDR1 MGHRA and CDR2 YSYEKL. Sequenced material: ileal tissue. This sequence originates from an adult with Crohn's disease. This rearrangement joins TRBV4-1 to TRBJ2-7; D may be TRBD1 (5 bases). In nucleotides, the CDR3 is TGCGCCAGCAGCCAACTCGGACACCTATACGAGCAGTACTTC. As protein: CASSQLGHLYEQYF.